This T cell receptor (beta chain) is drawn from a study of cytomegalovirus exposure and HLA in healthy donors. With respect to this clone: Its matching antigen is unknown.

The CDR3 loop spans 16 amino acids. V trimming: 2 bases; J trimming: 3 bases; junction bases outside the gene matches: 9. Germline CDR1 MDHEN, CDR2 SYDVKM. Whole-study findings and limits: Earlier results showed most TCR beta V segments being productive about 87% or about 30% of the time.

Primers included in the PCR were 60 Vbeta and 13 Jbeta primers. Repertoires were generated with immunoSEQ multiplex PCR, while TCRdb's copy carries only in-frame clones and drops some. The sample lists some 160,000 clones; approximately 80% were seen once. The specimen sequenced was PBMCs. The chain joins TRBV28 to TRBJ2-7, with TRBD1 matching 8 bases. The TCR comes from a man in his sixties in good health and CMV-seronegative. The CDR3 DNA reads TGTGCCAGCAGTTTAATCAGTGGACAGGGTGACTACGAGCAGTACTTC. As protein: CASSLISGQGDYEQYF.